This T cell receptor (beta chain) emerged from a study of low-dose radiotherapy and immunotherapy resistance in tumors. Gene-specific TRAV and TRBV primers were used for first-strand cDNA, covering alpha and beta chains. The TCRs were subjected to amplification over about 20 PCR cycles employing a constant-region primer in conjunction with a V-primer adapter. From the reads, TCRdb called clonotypes with MiXCR, one entry per CDR3 protein. The table records 57,000 or so distinct CDR3 sequences, approximately 26% of them present only once. This CDR3 has 15 amino acids. V was shortened by 4 bases and J by 5 bases, with 14 bases between the two germline ends. From germline, CDR1 is LGHDT and CDR2 YNNKEL (reference sequence). This clonotype was recorded at least ten times. As for time point: before trial treatment.

This specimen was PBMCs, taken before treatment. The chain employs TRBV3-1 and TRBJ2-2, with D perhaps matching TRBD1 (6 bases). The source of this sequence is a male donor with prostate cancer. This chain's CDR3 is CASSPDRPRTGELFF. The DNA of the CDR3 is TGTGCCAGCAGCCCTGACAGGCCGAGGACCGGGGAGCTGTTTTTT.